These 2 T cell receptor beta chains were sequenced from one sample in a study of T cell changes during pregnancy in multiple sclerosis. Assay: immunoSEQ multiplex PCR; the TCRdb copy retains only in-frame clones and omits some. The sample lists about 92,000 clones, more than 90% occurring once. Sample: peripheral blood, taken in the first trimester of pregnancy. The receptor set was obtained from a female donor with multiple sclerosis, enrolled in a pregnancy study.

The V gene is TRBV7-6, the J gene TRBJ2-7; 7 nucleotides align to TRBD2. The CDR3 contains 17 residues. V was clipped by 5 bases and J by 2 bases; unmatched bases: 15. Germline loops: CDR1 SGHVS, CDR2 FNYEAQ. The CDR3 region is CASSPMIGGTTAYEQYF. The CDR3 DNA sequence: TGTGCCAGCAGCCCCATGATTGGTGGGACTACAGCCTACGAGCAGTACTTC.

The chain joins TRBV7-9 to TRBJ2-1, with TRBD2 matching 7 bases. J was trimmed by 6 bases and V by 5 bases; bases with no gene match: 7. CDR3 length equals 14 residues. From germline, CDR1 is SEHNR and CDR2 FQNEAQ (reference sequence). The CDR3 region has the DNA TGTGCCAGCAGCGTTTCCGGGACTACCAATGAGCAGTTCTTC. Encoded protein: CASSVSGTTNEQFF.